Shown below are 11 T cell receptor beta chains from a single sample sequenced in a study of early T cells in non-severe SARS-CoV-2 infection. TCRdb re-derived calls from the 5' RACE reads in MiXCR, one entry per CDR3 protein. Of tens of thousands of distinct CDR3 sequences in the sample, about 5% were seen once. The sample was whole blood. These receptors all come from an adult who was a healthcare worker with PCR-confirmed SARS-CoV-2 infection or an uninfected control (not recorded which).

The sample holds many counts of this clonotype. CDR3 nucleotide sequence: TGTGCCATCAGAGGGACCTCGACAGGGACCGGTAATTCACCCCTCCACTTT. It specifies CAIRGTSTGTGNSPLHF. The chain combines TRBV10-3 with TRBJ1-6; 7 nucleotides line up with TRBD1. CDR3 length: 17 amino acids. Germline V lookup: CDR1 ENHRY, CDR2 SYGVKD. The J segment lost 6 bases and the V segment lost 6 bases, leaving 14 bases of the junction unmatched.

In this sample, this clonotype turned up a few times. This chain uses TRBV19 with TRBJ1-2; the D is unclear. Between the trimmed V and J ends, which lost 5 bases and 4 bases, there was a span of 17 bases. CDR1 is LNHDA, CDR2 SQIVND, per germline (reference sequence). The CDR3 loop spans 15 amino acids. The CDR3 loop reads CASSPDSNPGYGYTF. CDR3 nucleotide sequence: TGTGCCAGTAGTCCGGACTCGAATCCGGGCTATGGCTACACCTTC.

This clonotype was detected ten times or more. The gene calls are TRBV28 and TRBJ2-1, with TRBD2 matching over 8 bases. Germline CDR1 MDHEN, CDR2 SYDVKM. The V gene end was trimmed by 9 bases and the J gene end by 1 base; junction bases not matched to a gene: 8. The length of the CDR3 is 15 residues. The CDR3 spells CARTGGEGSYNEQFF. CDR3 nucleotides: TGTGCCAGGACGGGAGGGGAAGGGTCCTACAATGAGCAGTTCTTC.

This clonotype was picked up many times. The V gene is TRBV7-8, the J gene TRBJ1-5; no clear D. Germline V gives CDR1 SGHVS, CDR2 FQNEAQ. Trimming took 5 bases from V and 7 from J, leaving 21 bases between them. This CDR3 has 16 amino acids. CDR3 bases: TGTGCCAGCAGCCTTACCAGGTCCCCAGCTGGCCAGCCCCAGCATTTT. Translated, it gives CASSLTRSPAGQPQHF.

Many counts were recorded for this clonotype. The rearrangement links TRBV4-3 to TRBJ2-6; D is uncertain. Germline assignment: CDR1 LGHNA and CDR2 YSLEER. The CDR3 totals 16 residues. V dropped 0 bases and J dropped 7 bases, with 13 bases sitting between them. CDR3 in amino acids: CASSQERTLGANVLTF. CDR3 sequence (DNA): TGCGCCAGCAGCCAAGAACGCACACTGGGAGCCAACGTCCTGACTTTC.

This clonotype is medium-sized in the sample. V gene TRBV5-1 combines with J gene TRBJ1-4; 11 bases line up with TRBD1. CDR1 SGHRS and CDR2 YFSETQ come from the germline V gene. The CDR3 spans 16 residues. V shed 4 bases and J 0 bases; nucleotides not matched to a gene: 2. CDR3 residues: CASSPDRGPTNEKLFF. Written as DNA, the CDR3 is TGCGCCAGCAGCCCGGACAGGGGGCCAACTAATGAAAAACTGTTTTTT.

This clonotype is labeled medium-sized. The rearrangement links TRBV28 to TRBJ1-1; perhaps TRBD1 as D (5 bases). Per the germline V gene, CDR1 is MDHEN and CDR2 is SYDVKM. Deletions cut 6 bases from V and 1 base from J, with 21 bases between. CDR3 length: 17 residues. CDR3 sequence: CASRPQGVRGSNTEAFF. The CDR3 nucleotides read TGTGCCAGCAGACCCCAAGGGGTTCGGGGATCGAACACTGAAGCTTTCTTT. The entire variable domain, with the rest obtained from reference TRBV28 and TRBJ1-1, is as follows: DVKVTQSSRYLVKRTGEKVFLECVQDMDHENMFWYRQDPGLGLRLIYFSYDVKMKEKGDIPEGYSVSREKKERFSLILESASTNQTSMYLCASRPQGVRGSNTEAFFGQGTRLTVV.

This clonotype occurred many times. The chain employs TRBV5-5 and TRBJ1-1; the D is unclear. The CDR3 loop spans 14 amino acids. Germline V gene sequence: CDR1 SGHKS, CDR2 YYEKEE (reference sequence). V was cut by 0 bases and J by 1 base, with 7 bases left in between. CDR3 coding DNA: TGTGCCAGCAGCTTGGCTTTGGCGAACACTGAAGCTTTCTTT. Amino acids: CASSLALANTEAFF.

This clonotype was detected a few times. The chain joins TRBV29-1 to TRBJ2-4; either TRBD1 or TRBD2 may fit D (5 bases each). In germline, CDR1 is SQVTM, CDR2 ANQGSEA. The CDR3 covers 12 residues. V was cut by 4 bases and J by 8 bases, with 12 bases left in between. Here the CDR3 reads CSVGPLGDIQYF. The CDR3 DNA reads TGCAGCGTTGGCCCACTGGGGGACATTCAGTACTTC.

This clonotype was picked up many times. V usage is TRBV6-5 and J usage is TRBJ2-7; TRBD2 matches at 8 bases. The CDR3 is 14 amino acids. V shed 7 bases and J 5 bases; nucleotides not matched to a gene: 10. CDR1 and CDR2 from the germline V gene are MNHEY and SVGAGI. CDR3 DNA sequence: TGTGCCAGCATCCGGACGGGGGGGGCCCACGAGCAGTACTTC. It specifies CASIRTGGAHEQYF.

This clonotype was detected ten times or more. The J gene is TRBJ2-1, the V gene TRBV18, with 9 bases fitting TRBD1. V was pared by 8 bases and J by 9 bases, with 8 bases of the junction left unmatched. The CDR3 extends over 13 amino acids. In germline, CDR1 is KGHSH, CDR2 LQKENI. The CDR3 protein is CASTERQGGEQFF. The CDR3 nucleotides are TGTGCCAGCACAGAAAGACAGGGGGGTGAGCAGTTCTTC.